This T cell receptor (beta chain) comes out of a study of control samples from healthy donors and cancer patients. Produced via immunoSEQ multiplex PCR; TCRdb's table is partial and in-frame only. The sample holds some 410,000 clones; roughly 90% are singletons and the top ten take 5% to 8%. This CDR3 contains 17 residues. This clonotype was sampled from a man between 40 and 49 years old with head and neck cancer. The chain recombines TRBV12-1 with TRBJ1-5. TRBV12-1 is listed as a pseudogene. Material for sequencing was PBMCs. CDR3 in DNA: TGTGCCAGCAGCCTCCTAGGACTGGCAGGTAGCAATCAGCCCCAGCATTTT. It encodes CASSLLGLAGSNQPQHF.